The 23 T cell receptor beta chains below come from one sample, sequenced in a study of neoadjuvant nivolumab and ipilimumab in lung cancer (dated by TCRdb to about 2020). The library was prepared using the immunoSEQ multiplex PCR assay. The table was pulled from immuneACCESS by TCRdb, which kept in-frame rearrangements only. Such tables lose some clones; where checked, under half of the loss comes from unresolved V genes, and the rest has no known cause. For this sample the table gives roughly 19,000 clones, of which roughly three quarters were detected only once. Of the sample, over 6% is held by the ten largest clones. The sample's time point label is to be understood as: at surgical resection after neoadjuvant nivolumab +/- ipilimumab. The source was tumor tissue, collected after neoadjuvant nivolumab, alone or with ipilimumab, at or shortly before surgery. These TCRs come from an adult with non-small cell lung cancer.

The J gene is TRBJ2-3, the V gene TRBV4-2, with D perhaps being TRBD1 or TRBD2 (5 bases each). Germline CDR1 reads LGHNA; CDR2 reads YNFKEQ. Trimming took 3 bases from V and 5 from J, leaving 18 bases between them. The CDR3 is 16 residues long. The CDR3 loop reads CASSQNVLGRRDTQYF. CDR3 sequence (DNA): TGTGCCAGCAGCCAGAACGTACTGGGACGGCGAGATACGCAGTATTTT.

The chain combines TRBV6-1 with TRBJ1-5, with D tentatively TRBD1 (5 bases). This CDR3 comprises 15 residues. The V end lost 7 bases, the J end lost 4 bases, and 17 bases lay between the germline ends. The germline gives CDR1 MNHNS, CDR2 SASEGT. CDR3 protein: CASNYGTGWNQPQHF. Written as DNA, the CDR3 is TGTGCCAGCAACTACGGGACGGGGTGGAATCAGCCCCAGCATTTT.

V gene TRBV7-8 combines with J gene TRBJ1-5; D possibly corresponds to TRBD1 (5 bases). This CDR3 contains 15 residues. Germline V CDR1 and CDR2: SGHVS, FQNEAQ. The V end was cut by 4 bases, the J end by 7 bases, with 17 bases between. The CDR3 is CASSSTQGQAQPQHF. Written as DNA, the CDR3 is TGTGCCAGCAGCTCGACCCAGGGCCAAGCCCAGCCCCAGCATTTT.

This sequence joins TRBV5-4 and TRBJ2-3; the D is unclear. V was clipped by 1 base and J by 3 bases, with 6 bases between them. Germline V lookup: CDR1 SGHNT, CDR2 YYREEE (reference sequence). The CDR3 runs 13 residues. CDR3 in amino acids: CASSLFRTDTQYF. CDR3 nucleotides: TGTGCCAGCAGCTTGTTTCGGACAGATACGCAGTATTTT.

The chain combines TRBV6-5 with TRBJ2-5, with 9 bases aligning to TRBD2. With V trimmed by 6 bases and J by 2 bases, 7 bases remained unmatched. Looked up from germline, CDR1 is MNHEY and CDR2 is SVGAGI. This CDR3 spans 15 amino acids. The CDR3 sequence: CASRRAGGDQETQYF. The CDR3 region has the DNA TGTGCCAGCAGGAGAGCGGGAGGTGATCAAGAGACCCAGTACTTC.

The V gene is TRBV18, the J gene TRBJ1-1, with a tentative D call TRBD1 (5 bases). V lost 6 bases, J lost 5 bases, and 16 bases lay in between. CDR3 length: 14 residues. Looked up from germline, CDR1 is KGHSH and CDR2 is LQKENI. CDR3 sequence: CASSPDRPWTEAFF. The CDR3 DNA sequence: TGTGCCAGCTCCCCTGACAGACCGTGGACTGAAGCTTTCTTT.

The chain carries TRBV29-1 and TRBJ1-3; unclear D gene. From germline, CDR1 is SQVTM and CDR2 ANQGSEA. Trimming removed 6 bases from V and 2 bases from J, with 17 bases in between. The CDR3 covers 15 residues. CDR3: CSVGLPQDAGNTIYF. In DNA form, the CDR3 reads TGCAGCGTGGGTCTTCCTCAGGACGCTGGAAACACCATATATTTT.

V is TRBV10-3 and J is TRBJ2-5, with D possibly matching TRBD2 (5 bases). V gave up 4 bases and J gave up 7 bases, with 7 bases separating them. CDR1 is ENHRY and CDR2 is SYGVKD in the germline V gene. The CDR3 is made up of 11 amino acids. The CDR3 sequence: CAISGGGTQYF. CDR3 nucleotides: TGTGCCATCAGTGGAGGAGGGACCCAGTACTTC.

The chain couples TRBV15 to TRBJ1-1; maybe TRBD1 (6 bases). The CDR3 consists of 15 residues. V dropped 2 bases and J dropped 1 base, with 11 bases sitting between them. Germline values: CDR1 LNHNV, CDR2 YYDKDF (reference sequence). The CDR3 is CATSRTQGANTEAFF. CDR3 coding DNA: TGTGCCACCAGCAGAACACAGGGAGCGAACACTGAAGCTTTCTTT. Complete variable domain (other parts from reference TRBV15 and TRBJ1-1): DAMVIQNPRYQVTQFGKPVTLSCSQTLNHNVMYWYQQKSSQAPKLLFHYYDKDFNNEADTPDNFQSRRPNTSFCFLDIRSPGLGDTAMYLCATSRTQGANTEAFFGQGTRLTVV.

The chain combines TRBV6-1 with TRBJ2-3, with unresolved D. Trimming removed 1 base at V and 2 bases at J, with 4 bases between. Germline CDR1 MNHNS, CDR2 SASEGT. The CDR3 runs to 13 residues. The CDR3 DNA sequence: TGTGCCAGCAGTGAAGGACCCACAGATACGCAGTATTTT. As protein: CASSEGPTDTQYF.

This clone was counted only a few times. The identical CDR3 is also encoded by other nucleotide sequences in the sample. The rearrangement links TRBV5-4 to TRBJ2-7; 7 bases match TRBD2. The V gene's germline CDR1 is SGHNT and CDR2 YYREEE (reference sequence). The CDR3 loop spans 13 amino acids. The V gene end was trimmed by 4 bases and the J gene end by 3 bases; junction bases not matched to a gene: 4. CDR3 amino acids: CASSPGTIYEQYF. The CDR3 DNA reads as TGTGCCAGCAGCCCCGGGACTATCTACGAGCAGTACTTC.

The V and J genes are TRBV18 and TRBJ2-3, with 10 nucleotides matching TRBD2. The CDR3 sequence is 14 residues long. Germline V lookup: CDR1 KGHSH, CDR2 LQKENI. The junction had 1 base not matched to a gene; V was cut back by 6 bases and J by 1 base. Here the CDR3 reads CASSGLAGTDTQYF. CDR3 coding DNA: TGTGCCAGCTCTGGACTAGCGGGCACAGATACGCAGTATTTT.

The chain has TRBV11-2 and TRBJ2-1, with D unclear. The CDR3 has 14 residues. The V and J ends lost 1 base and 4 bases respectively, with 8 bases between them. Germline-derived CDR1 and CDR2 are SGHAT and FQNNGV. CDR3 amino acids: CASSLVGSYNEQFF. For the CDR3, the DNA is TGTGCCAGCAGCTTAGTGGGCTCGTACAATGAGCAGTTCTTC.

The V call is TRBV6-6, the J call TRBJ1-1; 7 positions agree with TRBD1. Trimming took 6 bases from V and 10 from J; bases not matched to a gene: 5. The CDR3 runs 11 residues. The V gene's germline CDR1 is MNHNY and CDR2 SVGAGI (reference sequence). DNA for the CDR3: TGTGCCAGCAGCCGACAGGGTACAGCTTTCTTT. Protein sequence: CASSRQGTAFF.

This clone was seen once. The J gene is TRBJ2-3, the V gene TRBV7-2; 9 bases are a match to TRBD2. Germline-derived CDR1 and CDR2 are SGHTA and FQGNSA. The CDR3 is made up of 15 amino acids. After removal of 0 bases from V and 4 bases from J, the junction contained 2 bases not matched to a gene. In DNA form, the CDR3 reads TGTGCCAGCAGCTTAGCCGCGGGAGGGCCAGATACGCAGTATTTT. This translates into CASSLAAGGPDTQYF.

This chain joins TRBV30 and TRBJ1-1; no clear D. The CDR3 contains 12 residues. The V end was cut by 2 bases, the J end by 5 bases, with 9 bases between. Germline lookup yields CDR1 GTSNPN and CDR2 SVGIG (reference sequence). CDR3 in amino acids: CAWSPKGTEAFF. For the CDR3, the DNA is TGTGCCTGGAGTCCCAAAGGTACTGAAGCTTTCTTT.

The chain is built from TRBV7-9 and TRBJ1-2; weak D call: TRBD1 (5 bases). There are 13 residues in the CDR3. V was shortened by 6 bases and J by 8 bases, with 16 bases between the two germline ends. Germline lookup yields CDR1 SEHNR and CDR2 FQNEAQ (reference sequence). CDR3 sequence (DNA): TGTGCCAGCAGGGGGGACTCCGTAGGAGGCTACACCTTC. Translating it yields CASRGDSVGGYTF.

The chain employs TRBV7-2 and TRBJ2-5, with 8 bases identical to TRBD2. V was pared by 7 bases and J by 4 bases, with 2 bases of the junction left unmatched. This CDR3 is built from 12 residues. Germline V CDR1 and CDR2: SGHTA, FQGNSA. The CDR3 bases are TGTGCCAGCACCCGGGGGGGAGAGACCCAGTACTTC. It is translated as CASTRGGETQYF.

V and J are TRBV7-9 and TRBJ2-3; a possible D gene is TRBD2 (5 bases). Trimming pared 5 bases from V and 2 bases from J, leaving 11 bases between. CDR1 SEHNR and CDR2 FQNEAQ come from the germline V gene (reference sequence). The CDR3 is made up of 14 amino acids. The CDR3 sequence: CASSLTGNTDTQYF. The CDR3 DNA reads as TGTGCCAGCAGCCTAACCGGGAACACAGATACGCAGTATTTT.

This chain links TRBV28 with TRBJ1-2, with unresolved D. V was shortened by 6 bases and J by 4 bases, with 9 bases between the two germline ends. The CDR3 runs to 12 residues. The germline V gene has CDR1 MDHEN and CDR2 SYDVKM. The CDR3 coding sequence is TGTGCCAGCAGAGCCTCCTTCTATGGCTACACCTTC. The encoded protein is CASRASFYGYTF.

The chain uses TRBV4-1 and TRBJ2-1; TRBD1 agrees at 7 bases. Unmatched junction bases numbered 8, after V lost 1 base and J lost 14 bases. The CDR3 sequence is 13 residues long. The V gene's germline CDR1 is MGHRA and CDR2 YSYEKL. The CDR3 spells CASSQVPGQTKFF. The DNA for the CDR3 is TGCGCCAGCAGCCAAGTCCCGGGACAGACAAAGTTCTTC.

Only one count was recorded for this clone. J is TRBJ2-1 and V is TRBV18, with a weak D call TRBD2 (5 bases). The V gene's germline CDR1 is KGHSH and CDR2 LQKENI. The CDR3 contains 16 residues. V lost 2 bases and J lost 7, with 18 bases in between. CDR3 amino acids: CASSPVSGPRGNEQFF. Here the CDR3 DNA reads TGTGCCAGCTCACCAGTCAGCGGTCCCCGTGGGAATGAGCAGTTCTTC.

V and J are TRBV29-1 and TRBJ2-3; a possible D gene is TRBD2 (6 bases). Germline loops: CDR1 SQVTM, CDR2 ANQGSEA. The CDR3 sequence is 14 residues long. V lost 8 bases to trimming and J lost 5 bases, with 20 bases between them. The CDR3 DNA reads TGCAGCTATCTAGCGATTGGGGTTGGAGATACGCAGTATTTT. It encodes CSYLAIGVGDTQYF.